These 21 T cell receptor beta chains originate from one sample sequenced in a study of shared clonotypes between healthy human individuals. The protocol was immunoSEQ multiplex PCR, while the TCRdb copy is restricted to in-frame clones and leaves out a portion. The table has about 470,000 clones, roughly 77% seen once. Sequencing used PBMCs. Receptor source: a woman in her forties in good health. Some clones in this sample may be carry-over from other donors' samples.

V gene TRBV7-2 combines with J gene TRBJ2-2; 10 nucleotides match TRBD2. The germline CDR1 and CDR2 sequences are SGHTA and FQGNSA. V was clipped by 2 bases and J by 4 bases; unmatched bases: 4. The CDR3 totals 16 residues. This chain's CDR3 is CASSLPSSGSTGELFF. The CDR3 region has the DNA TGTGCCAGCAGCTTACCTTCTAGCGGGAGCACCGGGGAGCTGTTTTTT.

CDR3 residues: CASSPPGGVGGELFF. DNA for the CDR3: TGCGCCAGCAGCCCCCCCGGGGGCGTCGGCGGGGAGCTGTTTTTT. The chain carries TRBV5-1 and TRBJ2-2; D is perhaps TRBD1 or TRBD2 (6 bases each). CDR1 is SGHRS and CDR2 is YFSETQ in the germline V gene. This CDR3 is 15 amino acids long. The ends were cut back, 4 bases at V and 7 bases at J, with 17 bases in the middle.

Note on this clone: A read error may be the cause here, since a much bigger clone is one base away. The V call is TRBV19, the J call TRBJ2-3; D gene ambiguous. The length of the CDR3 is 14 residues. Germline lookup yields CDR1 LNHDA and CDR2 SQIVND (reference sequence). The CDR3 sequence: CANSIATGTDTQYF. The DNA for the CDR3 is TGTGCCAATAGTATAGCCACTGGCACAGATACGCAGTATTTT.

The chain combines TRBV29-1 with TRBJ2-2; 9 bases map to TRBD1. With V trimmed by 6 bases and J by 4 bases, 3 bases remained unmatched. Germline CDR1 reads SQVTM; CDR2 reads ANQGSEA. The CDR3 loop spans 13 amino acids. CDR3 in amino acids: CSVSDRGTGELFF. As DNA, the CDR3 is TGCAGCGTCTCGGACAGGGGCACCGGGGAGCTGTTTTTT.

This clone was seen more than once but under ten times. This sequence joins TRBV28 and TRBJ2-4; D is possibly TRBD2 (6 bases). The V end was cut by 5 bases, the J end by 0 bases, with 17 bases between. Germline V gives CDR1 MDHEN, CDR2 SYDVKM. The CDR3 has 17 residues. CDR3 coding DNA: TGTGCCAGCAGTCCACCGGAGGAGGGAGAAGCCAAAAACATTCAGTACTTC. Translated, it gives CASSPPEEGEAKNIQYF.

This sequence joins TRBV28 and TRBJ2-1, with TRBD2 matching 9 bases. Germline V gene data show CDR1 as MDHEN and CDR2 as SYDVKM. There are 16 residues in the CDR3. Trimming took 4 bases from V and 7 from J; bases not matched to a gene: 11. The CDR3 here is CASSSPSGTVRNEQFF. In DNA form, the CDR3 reads TGTGCCAGCAGTTCCCCTAGCGGGACGGTACGTAATGAGCAGTTCTTC.

J is TRBJ2-7 and V is TRBV29-1, with unresolved D. CDR1 and CDR2 from the germline V gene are SQVTM and ANQGSEA. V dropped 1 base and J dropped 6 bases, with 7 bases sitting between them. This CDR3 contains 11 residues. The DNA of the CDR3 is TGCAGCGTTGAAGGCATCTCCGAGCAGTACTTC. It encodes CSVEGISEQYF.

The chain uses TRBV27 and TRBJ2-1, with 11 bases aligning to TRBD2. The CDR3 length is 15 residues. CDR1 is MNHEY, CDR2 SMNVEV, per germline (reference sequence). Trimming removed 2 bases from V and 7 bases from J; junction bases left unmatched: 4. The CDR3 DNA is TGTGCCAGCAGTTTAGAGGCTAGCGGGAGGAATGAGCAGTTCTTC. This translates into CASSLEASGRNEQFF.

The chain uses TRBV19 and TRBJ1-4; the D is unclear. This CDR3 contains 14 residues. V was cut by 5 bases and J by 5 bases, with 12 bases left in between. CDR1 is LNHDA, CDR2 SQIVND, per germline (reference sequence). CDR3 DNA sequence: TGTGCCAGTAGTCCTCGGCCGTCGAATGAAAAACTGTTTTTT. Its translation is CASSPRPSNEKLFF. Combining the CDR3 with reference TRBV19 and TRBJ1-4 gives the whole variable domain DGGITQSPKYLFRKEGQNVTLSCEQNLNHDAMYWYRQDPGQGLRLIYYSQIVNDFQKGDIAEGYSVSREKKESFPLTVTSAQKNPTAFYLCASSPRPSNEKLFFGSGTQLSVL.

The V and J genes are TRBV13 and TRBJ1-5, with TRBD1 identical over 7 bases. Germline V CDR1 and CDR2: PRHDT, FYEKMQ (reference sequence). CDR3 size: 17 residues. V gave up 7 bases and J gave up 4 bases; unmatched junction bases: 16. The chain's CDR3 is CASTKPGQRTPNQPQHF. The CDR3, as DNA: TGTGCCAGCACCAAACCGGGACAGCGGACACCGAATCAGCCCCAGCATTTT.

The chain carries TRBV5-1 and TRBJ2-7; D is ambiguous. Germline CDR1 SGHRS, CDR2 YFSETQ. The CDR3 has 14 amino acids. V was cut by 0 bases and J by 3 bases, with 10 bases left in between. The CDR3 reads CASSLDRPNYEQYF. CDR3 DNA sequence: TGCGCCAGCAGCTTGGACAGACCAAACTACGAGCAGTACTTC.

This chain links TRBV7-9 with TRBJ2-1; D ambiguous. Trimming removed 5 bases from V and 8 bases from J, with 7 bases in between. Germline lookup yields CDR1 SEHNR and CDR2 FQNEAQ (reference sequence). The CDR3 spans 11 residues. The CDR3 loop is CASSPSYEQFF. Here the CDR3 DNA reads TGTGCCAGCAGCCCCAGTTATGAGCAGTTCTTC.

The chain carries TRBV7-9 and TRBJ2-5; maybe TRBD1 (6 bases). Near its end, the DNA agrees better with TRBJ2-7, so the J call may be wrong. The germline V gene encodes CDR1 SEHNR and CDR2 FQNEAQ (reference sequence). The CDR3 has 14 amino acids. The DNA for the CDR3 is TGTGCCAGCAGCCCTCGGACAGCTGCCTACGAGCAGTACTTC. Its protein product is CASSPRTAAYEQYF.

V usage is TRBV29-1 and J usage is TRBJ1-2, with TRBD1 identical over 9 bases. CDR3 length equals 12 residues. Germline values: CDR1 SQVTM, CDR2 ANQGSEA. J gave up 4 bases and V 3 bases, and 0 bases lay outside the gene matches. The CDR3, as DNA: TGCAGCGTTGAGGACAGGGGCTATGGCTACACCTTC. It is translated as CSVEDRGYGYTF. The whole variable domain, filled in from reference TRBV29-1 and TRBJ1-2, reads SAVISQKPSRDICQRGTSLTIQCQVDSQVTMMFWYRQQPGQSLTLIATANQGSEATYESGFVIDKFPISRPNLTFSTLTVSNMSPEDSSIYLCSVEDRGYGYTFGSGTRLTVV.

This clone occurred once. The CDR3 is CASSVRLASDTQYF. The DNA for the CDR3 is TGCGCCAGCAGTGTGCGGCTAGCGTCTGATACGCAGTATTTT. The gene calls are TRBV10-2 and TRBJ2-3, with a tentative D call TRBD2 (6 bases). The germline V and J ends were trimmed by 4 bases and 6 bases, with 14 bases remaining between them. This CDR3 region has 14 residues. Germline assignment: CDR1 WSHSY and CDR2 SAAADI.

This clone was seen a single time. The chain joins TRBV18 to TRBJ2-3; D remains unclear. Germline V gives CDR1 KGHSH, CDR2 LQKENI. V gave up 2 bases and J gave up 6 bases, with 9 bases separating them. This CDR3 comprises 13 residues. CDR3 amino acids: CASSPGVWDTQYF. In DNA, the CDR3 is TGTGCCAGCTCACCAGGGGTTTGGGATACGCAGTATTTT.

The V and J genes are TRBV7-2 and TRBJ1-4; 7 bases are a match to TRBD1. V was clipped by 5 bases and J by 4 bases; unmatched bases: 7. The CDR3 is 15 residues long. Germline V gene lookup returns CDR1 SGHTA and CDR2 FQGNSA. The CDR3 is CASSTGGTVNEKLFF. CDR3 DNA sequence: TGTGCCAGCAGCACAGGAGGGACAGTTAATGAAAAACTGTTTTTT.

The sample holds one count of this clone. Its ends do not fully match the called genes, so a read error is possible. The chain recombines TRBV7-9 with TRBJ2-1, with TRBD2 identical over 9 bases. The CDR3 contains 12 residues. Germline values: CDR1 SEHNR, CDR2 FQNEAQ (reference sequence). The CDR3 DNA sequence: TGTGCCAGCAGCTTAGGGCTAGCGGGATGTATCTTC. Translating gives CASSLGLAGCIF. Based on the CDR3 plus reference TRBV7-9 and TRBJ2-1, the full variable domain is DTGVSQNPRHKITKRGQNVTFRCDPISEHNRLYWYRQTLGQGPEFLTYFQNEAQLEKSRLLSDRFSAERPKGSFSTLEIQRTEQGDSAMYLCASSLGLAGCIFGPGTRLTVL.

The chain joins TRBV7-9 to TRBJ2-1; 8 nucleotides match TRBD2. This CDR3 has 15 amino acids. V was clipped by 5 bases and J by 5 bases; unmatched bases: 8. CDR1 SEHNR and CDR2 FQNEAQ come from the germline V gene (reference sequence). CDR3 loop: CASSPRTSRNNEQFF. The CDR3 DNA is TGTGCCAGCAGCCCGCGGACTAGCCGCAACAATGAGCAGTTCTTC.

V usage is TRBV10-2 and J usage is TRBJ2-7; TRBD1 matches 8 bases. CDR1 is WSHSY, CDR2 SAAADI, per germline. The CDR3 is made up of 14 amino acids. J was trimmed by 0 bases and V by 5 bases; bases with no gene match: 3. CDR3 sequence: CASSWDRLSYEQYF. The CDR3 DNA follows: TGCGCCAGCAGTTGGGACAGGCTCTCCTACGAGCAGTACTTC.

The chain combines TRBV30 with TRBJ1-4, with 7 bases matching TRBD1. This CDR3 region has 14 residues. V lost 8 bases, J lost 0 bases, and 6 bases stayed unmatched. Per the germline V gene, CDR1 is GTSNPN and CDR2 is SVGIG (reference sequence). CDR3: CAASTGSTNEKLFF. CDR3 in DNA: TGTGCCGCTTCGACAGGGTCAACTAATGAAAAACTGTTTTTT.